This T cell receptor beta chain stems from a study of blood T cell repertoires in COVID-19. About the research overall: There were acute and convalescent COVID-19 samples, and they came from the United States, Italy and Spain. T cells, B-cell-depleted T cells, or PBMCs provided the cDNA or gDNA that served as material.

Per the original data handling: Amplification with reference gene primers provided the estimates of nucleated cell counts. Clones were sequenced by immunoSEQ multiplex PCR, and TCRdb holds only the in-frame ones, with some missing. V and J calls and clone size are copied from that table; D and trimming were computed from the DNA. The table has a few hundred thousand clones, 85% seen once. J was trimmed by 4 bases and V by 4 bases; bases with no gene match: 7. CDR1 and CDR2 (germline): SGHRS, YFSETQ. The CDR3 extends over 14 amino acids. This clonotype was sampled from a woman aged 18-29 years with acute or convalescent COVID-19. The chain couples TRBV5-1 to TRBJ1-1, with 7 bases identical to TRBD1. Source material: peripheral blood. The CDR3 sequence is CASSLDRLSTEAFF. CDR3 sequence (DNA): TGCGCCAGCAGCCTGGACAGGCTTAGCACTGAAGCTTTCTTT.